This T cell receptor beta chain originates from a study of cytomegalovirus exposure and HLA in healthy donors. Primers included in the PCR were 60 Vbeta and 13 Jbeta primers. TCRdb's copy holds only in-frame clones and misses some; the assay was immunoSEQ multiplex PCR. The profile shows about 190,000 clones, more than 85% of them singletons. Concerning this clone: Its specificity is not known.

The donors, nominally healthy at sampling, likely had unrecorded immune exposures. V shed 4 bases and J 3 bases; nucleotides not matched to a gene: 8. The germline CDR1 and CDR2 sequences are SEHNR and FQNEAQ (reference sequence). This CDR3 is 16 amino acids long. Whole-study findings and limits: It was 150 to 200 TCR beta chains that were listed as cytomegalovirus-associated. In an earlier analysis, in fewer than 700 donors, most V segments appeared productive either ~87% or ~30% of the time. Common viral pathogens (according to a later analysis) appeared linked to several of the most significant clusters.

This TCR derives from a woman younger than 30 in good health and CMV-seronegative. Sequenced material: PBMCs. V usage is TRBV7-9 and J usage is TRBJ2-3, with 9 bases identical to TRBD1. For the CDR3, the DNA is TGTGCCAGCAGCTCTCGACAGGGGGTGAATACAGATACGCAGTATTTT. Its protein product is CASSSRQGVNTDTQYF.